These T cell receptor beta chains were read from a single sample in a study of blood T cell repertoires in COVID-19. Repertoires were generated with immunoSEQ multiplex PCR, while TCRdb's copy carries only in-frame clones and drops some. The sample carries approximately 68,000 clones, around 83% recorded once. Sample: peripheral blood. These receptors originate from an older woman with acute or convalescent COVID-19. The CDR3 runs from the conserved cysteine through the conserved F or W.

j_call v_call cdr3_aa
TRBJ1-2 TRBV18 CASSPEKDRNYGYTF
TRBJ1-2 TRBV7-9 CASSSTGQPNYGYTF
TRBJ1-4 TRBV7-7 CASSPGRGEGEKLFF
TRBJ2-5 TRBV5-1 CASSIWTSGAQETQYF
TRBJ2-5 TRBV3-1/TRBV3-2 CASSHLSGAGEETQYF
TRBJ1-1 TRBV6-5 CASSYSRQGADYEAFF
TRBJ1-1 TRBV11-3 CASSLGSGTEAFF
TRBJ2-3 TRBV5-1 CASRPIFSGGDNTQYF
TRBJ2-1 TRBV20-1 CSASPGRYNEQFF
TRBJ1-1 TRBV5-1 CASSQGVVAGGAPEAFF
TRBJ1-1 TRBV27 CASSFQGSNTEAFF
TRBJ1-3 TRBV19 CASSETVGNTIYF
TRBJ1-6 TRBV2 CASSRTGGNSPLHF
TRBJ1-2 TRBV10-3 CAISDGVNYGYTF
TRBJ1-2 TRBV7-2 CASSLRQGQGTYGYTF
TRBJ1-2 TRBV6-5 CASSYEGGYGYTF
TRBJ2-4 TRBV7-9 CASSLGQGLFF
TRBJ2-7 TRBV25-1 CASGKKGALYEQYF
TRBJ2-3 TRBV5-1 CASSYGGARDTQYF
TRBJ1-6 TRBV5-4 CASSFWTGVGDNSPLHF
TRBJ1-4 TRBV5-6 CASSFQSRWEKLFF
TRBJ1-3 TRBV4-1 CASSQDIAGGYTIYF
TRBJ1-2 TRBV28 CASSHQTADYGYTF
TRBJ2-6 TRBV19 CASSRATSGANVLTF
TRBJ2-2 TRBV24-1 CATSDLRGLGTGELFF
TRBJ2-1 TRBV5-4 CASSSLGSGGYNEQFF
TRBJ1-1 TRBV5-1 CASRTGEATEAFF
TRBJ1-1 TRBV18 CASSPDAGIYGEAFF
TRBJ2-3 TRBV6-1 CASSGRAGLSTDTQYF
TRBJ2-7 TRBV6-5 CASSQIPYEQYF
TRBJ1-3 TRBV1 CTSSQERAGPSGNTIYF
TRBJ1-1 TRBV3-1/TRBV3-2 CASSQGSWTEAFF
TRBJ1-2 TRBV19 CASMGTGYGYTF
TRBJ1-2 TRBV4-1 CASSQEQFNYGYTF
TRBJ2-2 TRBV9 CASSVELAGTGELFF
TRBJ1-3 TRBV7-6 CASSLAIGAQGTSIYF
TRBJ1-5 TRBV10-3 CAISEYQGNQPQHF
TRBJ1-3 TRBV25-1 CASSEPGMGNTIYF
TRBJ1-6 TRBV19 CASRDRGRESDNSPLHF
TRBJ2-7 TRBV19 CASSKTGALGEQYF
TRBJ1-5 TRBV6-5 CASSYDRGANQPQHF
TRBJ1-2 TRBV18 CASSPLTGLDGYTF
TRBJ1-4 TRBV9 CASSPPGNNEKLFF
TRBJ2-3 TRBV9 CASSKGLAGRDTQYF
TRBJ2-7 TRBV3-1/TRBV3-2 CASSQDDTYSYEQYF
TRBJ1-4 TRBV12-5 CASGLLRGGGSEKLFF
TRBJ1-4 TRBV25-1 CASSEPGQGLEKLFF
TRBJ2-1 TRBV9 CASSVGRGLAGGSKQFF
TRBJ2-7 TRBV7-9 CASNPQGVYSYEQYF
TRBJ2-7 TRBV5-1 CASSFAIAGGSYEQYF
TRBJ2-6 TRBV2 CASKAGDSGANVLTF
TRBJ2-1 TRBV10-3 CAVSSGGARINEQFF
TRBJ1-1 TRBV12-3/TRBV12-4 CASSLGRNTEAFF